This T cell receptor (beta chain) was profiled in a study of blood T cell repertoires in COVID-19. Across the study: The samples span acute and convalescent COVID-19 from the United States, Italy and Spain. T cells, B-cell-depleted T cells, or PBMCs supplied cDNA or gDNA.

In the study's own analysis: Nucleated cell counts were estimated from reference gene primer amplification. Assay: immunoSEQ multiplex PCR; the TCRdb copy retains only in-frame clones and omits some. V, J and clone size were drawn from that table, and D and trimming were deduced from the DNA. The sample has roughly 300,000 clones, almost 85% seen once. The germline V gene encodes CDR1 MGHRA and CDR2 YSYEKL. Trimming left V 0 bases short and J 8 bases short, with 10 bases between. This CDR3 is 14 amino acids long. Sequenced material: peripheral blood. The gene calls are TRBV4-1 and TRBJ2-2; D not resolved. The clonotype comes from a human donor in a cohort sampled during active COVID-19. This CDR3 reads CASSQDSNSGELFF. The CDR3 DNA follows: TGCGCCAGCAGCCAAGATTCAAACAGTGGGGAGCTGTTTTTT.